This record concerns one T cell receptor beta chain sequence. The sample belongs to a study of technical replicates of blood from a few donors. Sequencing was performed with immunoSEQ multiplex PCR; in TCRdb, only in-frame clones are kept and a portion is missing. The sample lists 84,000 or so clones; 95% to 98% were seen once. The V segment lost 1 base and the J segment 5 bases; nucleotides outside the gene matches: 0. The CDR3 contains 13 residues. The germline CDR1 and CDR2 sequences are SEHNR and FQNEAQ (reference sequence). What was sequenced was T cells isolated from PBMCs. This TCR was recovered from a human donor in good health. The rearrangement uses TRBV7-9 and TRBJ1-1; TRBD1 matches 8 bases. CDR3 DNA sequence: TGTGCCAGCAGCTTAGGACAGGGGACTGAAGCTTTCTTT. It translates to CASSLGQGTEAFF.